These 23 T cell receptor beta chains came from one sample sequenced in a study of blood T cell repertoires in COVID-19. Sequencing was performed with immunoSEQ multiplex PCR; in TCRdb, only in-frame clones are kept and a portion is missing. Of 90,000 or so clones listed, approximately 86% are singletons. Sample: peripheral blood. These receptors came from a man aged 55-75 years with acute or convalescent COVID-19.

The chain carries TRBV3-1 (or the pseudogene TRBV3-2) and TRBJ1-4; D gene unclear. V gave up 0 bases and J gave up 5 bases, with 7 bases separating them. This CDR3 region has 14 residues. Germline loops: CDR1 LGHDT, CDR2 YNNKEL (reference sequence). The CDR3 DNA is TGTGCCAGCAGCCAAGATTTCAGAAATGAAAAACTGTTTTTT. Translating gives CASSQDFRNEKLFF.

The chain couples TRBV15 to TRBJ2-7; D possibly corresponds to TRBD2 (6 bases). The germline V and J ends were trimmed by 0 bases and 3 bases, with 15 bases remaining between them. Germline V gene lookup returns CDR1 LNHNV and CDR2 YYDKDF (reference sequence). CDR3 length: 16 amino acids. The CDR3 spells CATSRDLLGLGYEQYF. The CDR3 DNA is TGTGCCACCAGCAGAGATCTGTTGGGACTCGGCTACGAGCAGTACTTC.

The chain carries TRBV7-2 and TRBJ2-5; tentative D call: TRBD2 (6 bases). Trimming cost V 5 bases and J 2 bases, with 12 bases left between them. This CDR3 contains 14 residues. Germline lookup yields CDR1 SGHTA and CDR2 FQGNSA. CDR3 in amino acids: CASSPLGRQETQYF. The CDR3 nucleotides are TGTGCCAGCAGCCCCCTGGGGAGGCAAGAGACCCAGTACTTC. Complete variable domain (other parts from reference TRBV7-2 and TRBJ2-5): GAGVSQSPSNKVTEKGKDVELRCDPISGHTALYWYRQSLGQGLEFLIYFQGNSAPDKSGLPSDRFSAERTGGSVSTLTIQRTQQEDSAVYLCASSPLGRQETQYFGPGTRLLVL.

This chain uses TRBV5-1 with TRBJ1-2; the D is unclear. Per the germline V gene, CDR1 is SGHRS and CDR2 is YFSETQ. This CDR3 has 13 amino acids. Trimming pared 0 bases from V and 6 bases from J, leaving 9 bases between. The CDR3, as DNA: TGCGCCAGCAGCTTGGCCTTTGTAGATGGCTACACCTTC. Protein sequence: CASSLAFVDGYTF.

The V call is TRBV10-2, the J call TRBJ1-1; 7 bases are a match to TRBD1. With 6 bases clipped from V and 4 bases from J, the junction kept 8 bases outside the gene matches. Germline CDR1 WSHSY, CDR2 SAAADI. This CDR3 has 14 amino acids. The CDR3 reads CASRSEGATTEAFF. Here the CDR3 DNA reads TGCGCCAGCAGGTCCGAGGGGGCGACCACTGAAGCTTTCTTT.

The J gene is TRBJ1-5, the V gene TRBV4-1; D perhaps matches TRBD1 (6 bases). The germline CDR1 and CDR2 sequences are MGHRA and YSYEKL. Deletions cut 2 bases from V and 2 bases from J, with 7 bases between. This CDR3 has 14 residues. The CDR3 region is CASSQNRGNQPQHF. The CDR3 DNA sequence: TGCGCCAGCAGCCAAAACAGGGGCAATCAGCCCCAGCATTTT.

The chain carries TRBV30 and TRBJ1-2; D may be TRBD1 (5 bases). Per the germline V gene, CDR1 is GTSNPN and CDR2 is SVGIG (reference sequence). The CDR3 contains 17 residues. Trimming took off 3 bases at V and 0 bases at J, with 20 bases between the two ends. The CDR3 region is CAWSGGRSLLSNYGYTF. The CDR3 bases are TGTGCCTGGAGCGGGGGACGGAGCCTCTTATCTAACTATGGCTACACCTTC.

This rearrangement joins TRBV7-2 to TRBJ2-1, with 8 bases identical to TRBD2. J was trimmed by 3 bases and V by 0 bases; bases with no gene match: 4. The CDR3 sequence is 16 residues long. Germline CDR1 reads SGHTA; CDR2 reads FQGNSA. The CDR3: CASSLAFGGGYNEQFF. The CDR3 DNA sequence: TGTGCCAGCAGCTTAGCATTCGGGGGGGGCTACAATGAGCAGTTCTTC.

The chain recombines TRBV15 with TRBJ1-1; D unresolved. CDR3 length: 12 amino acids. Germline V lookup: CDR1 LNHNV, CDR2 YYDKDF (reference sequence). V was clipped by 1 base and J by 5 bases, with 5 bases between them. Here the CDR3 DNA reads TGTGCCACCAGCAGAGTCCGTACTGAAGCTTTCTTT. Protein: CATSRVRTEAFF.

V usage is TRBV21-1 and J usage is TRBJ1-2; TRBD1 is taken as the D call from the table, unchecked against the DNA. TRBV21-1 has pseudogene status. The CDR3 is 14 residues long. The CDR3 DNA sequence: TGTGCCAGCAGCAAATATGGCCAGGGGAATGGCTACACCTTC. Amino acids: CASSKYGQGNGYTF.

The chain couples TRBV19 to TRBJ1-1; D is unresolved. The CDR3 is 15 residues long. Trimming shortened V by 3 bases and J by 1 base, and 12 bases separated the two germline ends. Germline assignment: CDR1 LNHDA and CDR2 SQIVND (reference sequence). In nucleotides, the CDR3 is TGTGCCAGTAGTATCGATCAGGATAGGAACACTGAAGCTTTCTTT. This gives the protein CASSIDQDRNTEAFF. The full variable domain, completed using reference TRBV19 and TRBJ1-1, is DGGITQSPKYLFRKEGQNVTLSCEQNLNHDAMYWYRQDPGQGLRLIYYSQIVNDFQKGDIAEGYSVSREKKESFPLTVTSAQKNPTAFYLCASSIDQDRNTEAFFGQGTRLTVV.

The chain has TRBV19 and TRBJ2-1; D is unclear. The germline gives CDR1 LNHDA, CDR2 SQIVND (reference sequence). The length of the CDR3 is 16 residues. Trimming took off 0 bases at V and 2 bases at J, with 11 bases between the two ends. The CDR3 bases are TGTGCCAGTAGTATAGATCTCTTACAGACCTACAATGAGCAGTTCTTC. It specifies CASSIDLLQTYNEQFF.

In its sample, this clone was seen a few times. The chain employs TRBV28 and TRBJ2-1, with 9 positions matching TRBD1. The CDR3 is 15 residues long. Unmatched junction bases numbered 11, after V lost 4 bases and J lost 10 bases. The V gene's germline CDR1 is MDHEN and CDR2 SYDVKM. Written as DNA, the CDR3 is TGTGCCAGCAGTTCCGGCGGACAGGGGATTGGCGAGCAGTTCTTC. It translates to CASSSGGQGIGEQFF.

This clone was picked up one time. The genes are TRBV11-2 and TRBJ2-1; 8 positions match TRBD2. There are 16 residues in the CDR3. Germline values: CDR1 SGHAT, CDR2 FQNNGV. Unmatched junction bases numbered 10, after V lost 5 bases and J lost 4 bases. The CDR3 sequence is CASSATTSAGYNEQFF. CDR3 in DNA: TGTGCCAGCAGCGCGACGACTAGCGCGGGATACAATGAGCAGTTCTTC.

The chain recombines TRBV18 with TRBJ2-7, with D perhaps TRBD2 (6 bases). Trimming pared 3 bases from V and 6 bases from J, leaving 9 bases between. Germline-derived CDR1 and CDR2 are KGHSH and LQKENI. There are 12 residues in the CDR3. The CDR3 DNA sequence: TGTGCCAGCTCACCGGGGGGAGGCGAGCAGTACTTC. It is translated as CASSPGGGEQYF. The full variable domain, with the rest looked up from reference TRBV18 and TRBJ2-7, is NAGVMQNPRHLVRRRGQEARLRCSPMKGHSHVYWYRQLPEEGLKFMVYLQKENIIDESGMPKERFSAEFPKEGPSILRIQQVVRGDSAAYFCASSPGGGEQYFGPGTRLTVT.

This clone was detected a few times. This chain joins TRBV30 and TRBJ2-7; possibly TRBD1 for D (6 bases). Trimming stripped 4 bases from V and 7 bases from J, with 14 bases between. Germline values: CDR1 GTSNPN, CDR2 SVGIG (reference sequence). CDR3 size: 12 residues. CDR3 in amino acids: CAWTAGELEQYF. DNA of the CDR3: TGTGCCTGGACAGCAGGGGAACTAGAGCAGTACTTC. The variable domain in full, completed from reference TRBV30 and TRBJ2-7, reads SQTIHQWPATLVQPVGSPLSLECTVEGTSNPNLYWYRQAAGRGLQLLFYSVGIGQISSEVPQNLSASRPQDRQFILSSKKLLLSDSGFYLCAWTAGELEQYFGPGTRLTVT.

The V gene is TRBV7-9, the J gene TRBJ2-7; 9 bases align to TRBD2. This CDR3 is built from 15 residues. Germline assignment: CDR1 SEHNR and CDR2 FQNEAQ (reference sequence). Trimming took 5 bases from V and 3 from J; bases not matched to a gene: 8. The CDR3 nucleotides read TGTGCCAGCAGCCGCACATTAGCGGGAGACTACGAGCAGTACTTC. This encodes CASSRTLAGDYEQYF. The full variable domain, its missing parts supplied by reference TRBV7-9 and TRBJ2-7, is DTGVSQNPRHKITKRGQNVTFRCDPISEHNRLYWYRQTLGQGPEFLTYFQNEAQLEKSRLLSDRFSAERPKGSFSTLEIQRTEQGDSAMYLCASSRTLAGDYEQYFGPGTRLTVT.

This chain links TRBV29-1 with TRBJ1-2, with TRBD1 matching 7 bases. Trimming took 2 bases from V and 6 from J; bases not matched to a gene: 6. This CDR3 is 13 amino acids long. CDR1 SQVTM and CDR2 ANQGSEA come from the germline V gene. This chain's CDR3 is CSVETRTGDGYTF. DNA of the CDR3: TGCAGCGTTGAAACCAGGACAGGTGATGGCTACACCTTC.

The chain's CDR3 is CASSQFPFDNEQFF. The CDR3 DNA follows: TGCGCCAGCAGCCAATTTCCCTTTGACAATGAGCAGTTCTTC. The rearrangement links TRBV4-1 to TRBJ2-1; no reliable D call. The CDR3 loop spans 14 amino acids. Per the germline V gene, CDR1 is MGHRA and CDR2 is YSYEKL. Trimming left V 2 bases short and J 5 bases short, with 10 bases between.

The J gene is TRBJ1-2, the V gene TRBV5-1, with D maybe TRBD1 (5 bases). V shed 0 bases and J shed 5 bases, with 8 bases lying between them. The CDR3 has 13 residues. Germline CDR1 SGHRS, CDR2 YFSETQ. DNA for the CDR3: TGCGCCAGCAGCTTGGAGGGGTCATATGGCTACACCTTC. Translating gives CASSLEGSYGYTF.

The V and J genes are TRBV5-1 and TRBJ2-1, with 10 positions matching TRBD2. Germline CDR1 is SGHRS and CDR2 is YFSETQ. The J segment lost 0 bases and the V segment lost 4 bases, leaving 7 bases of the junction unmatched. This CDR3 comprises 17 residues. CDR3 nucleotides: TGCGCCAGCAGCCAGCTCTCTAGCGGGAGCTCCTACAATGAGCAGTTCTTC. Residues: CASSQLSSGSSYNEQFF.

This CDR3 reads CASSMQGGVNTEAFF. CDR3 coding DNA: TGTGCCAGTAGTATGCAGGGAGGGGTGAACACTGAAGCTTTCTTT. The chain combines TRBV19 with TRBJ1-1, with D maybe TRBD1 (5 bases). The V gene lost 3 bases and the J gene lost 0 bases, with 11 bases spanning the gap. Germline V gene lookup returns CDR1 LNHDA and CDR2 SQIVND (reference sequence). The CDR3 spans 15 residues.

This chain connects TRBV7-2 to TRBJ1-2; D unresolved. CDR3 size: 13 residues. V was trimmed by 5 bases and J by 4 bases, leaving 11 bases between them. Germline lookup yields CDR1 SGHTA and CDR2 FQGNSA. The CDR3 region is CASSPETSYGYTF. In DNA, the CDR3 is TGTGCCAGCAGCCCAGAGACATCCTATGGCTACACCTTC.